A single sample is the source of the 30 T cell receptor beta chains below, sequenced in a study of T cells in Graves' hyperthyroidism and ophthalmopathy. TCR beta CDR3 sequences were amplified from RNA transcripts. The primer set for the first-round RT-PCR of the TCR CDR3 was HTBI. TCRdb redid the calling of the multiplex PCR reads with MiXCR, one entry per CDR3 protein. The profile shows approximately 870,000 distinct CDR3 sequences, 35% to 45% of them singletons. Input material: blood. The receptors were gathered from a man aged 18 to 29 with Graves' hyperthyroidism.

This clonotype was recorded many times. This chain links TRBV10-3 with TRBJ1-2, with D unresolved. V was trimmed by 6 bases and J by 4 bases, leaving 12 bases between them. The CDR3 spans 13 residues. Germline loops: CDR1 ENHRY, CDR2 SYGVKD. CDR3 coding DNA: TGTGCCATCAGCCATGACGTCAGCTATGGCTACACCTTC. It specifies CAISHDVSYGYTF.

The rearrangement joins TRBV5-5 to TRBJ2-7, with D possibly matching TRBD2 (6 bases). The V gene lost 2 bases and the J gene lost 0 bases, with 15 bases spanning the gap. The CDR3 contains 16 residues. The germline V gene encodes CDR1 SGHKS and CDR2 YYEKEE (reference sequence). The CDR3, as DNA: TGTGCCAGCAGCTTCGACGGGGGAATAAACTCCTACGAGCAGTACTTC. It is translated as CASSFDGGINSYEQYF.

In the case of this clonotype: Germline and junction disagree at one end, which may indicate a read error. This rearrangement joins TRBV7-8 to TRBJ2-5; D call uncertain. CDR3 length: 17 amino acids. Germline CDR1 reads SGHVS; CDR2 reads FQNEAQ. As DNA, the CDR3 is TGCGCCAGCAGCCCCTACGGATTAGTTCGGCTACAGAAGACCCAGTACTTC. It translates to CASSPYGLVRLQKTQYF.

The chain links TRBV11-2 to TRBJ2-5; TRBD2 might be the D (6 bases). The V end lost 6 bases, the J end lost 4 bases, and 15 bases lay between the germline ends. The CDR3 is 14 residues long. In germline, CDR1 is SGHAT, CDR2 FQNNGV. This CDR3 reads CASRLVPSAETQYF. The CDR3 region has the DNA TGTGCCAGCAGATTGGTTCCTAGCGCAGAGACCCAGTACTTC. Drawing the rest from reference TRBV11-2 and TRBJ2-5, the complete variable domain is EAGVAQSPRYKIIEKRQSVAFWCNPISGHATLYWYQQILGQGPKLLIQFQNNGVVDDSQLPKDRFSAERLKGVDSTLKIQPAKLEDSAVYLCASRLVPSAETQYFGPGTRLLVL.

In its sample, this clonotype was seen many times. The V and J genes are TRBV5-1 and TRBJ1-5, with 7 bases matching TRBD1. The CDR3 is 15 amino acids. J was trimmed by 6 bases and V by 0 bases; bases with no gene match: 6. The germline CDR1 and CDR2 sequences are SGHRS and YFSETQ. The CDR3 is CASSLDRGRGQPQHF. In DNA form, the CDR3 reads TGCGCCAGCAGCTTGGATAGGGGGCGAGGTCAGCCCCAGCATTTT.

The sample holds many counts of this clonotype. The chain carries TRBV20-1 and TRBJ1-5; no firm D call. Germline CDR1 DFQATT, CDR2 SNEGSKA (reference sequence). V was trimmed by 1 base and J by 5 bases, leaving 12 bases between them. The CDR3 length is 14 residues. CDR3: CSARVLQPDQPQHF. In nucleotides, the CDR3 is TGCAGTGCTAGAGTCTTGCAGCCCGATCAGCCCCAGCATTTT.

This clonotype was counted only a few times. V usage is TRBV12-3 or TRBV12-4 and J usage is TRBJ1-2; 9 bases agree with TRBD1. V was clipped by 11 bases and J by 8 bases; unmatched bases: 9. The CDR3 contains 12 residues. The CDR3 bases are TGTGCCGGCTACGGGACAGGGAAAGGCTACACCTTC. Translated, it gives CAGYGTGKGYTF.

This clonotype was counted at least ten times. A read error may produce the germline difference seen at one junction end. This chain joins TRBV15 and TRBJ1-4; unclear D gene. Germline CDR1 and CDR2: LNHNV and YYDKDF (reference sequence). CDR3 length: 13 residues. This CDR3 is CATSRVGGAELGF. CDR3 in DNA: TGTGCCACCAGCAGAGTAGGAGGTGCGGAGTTGGGCTTT. The whole variable domain, remainder taken from reference TRBV15 and TRBJ1-4, is DAMVIQNPRYQVTQFGKPVTLSCSQTLNHNVMYWYQQKSSQAPKLLFHYYDKDFNNEADTPDNFQSRRPNTSFCFLDIRSPGLGDTAMYLCATSRVGGAELGFGSGTQLSVL.

This clonotype was seen ten or more times. The chain carries TRBV7-9 and TRBJ2-6; D gene unclear. Germline values: CDR1 SEHNR, CDR2 FQNEAQ (reference sequence). The CDR3 has 16 residues. Trimming removed 4 bases from V and 2 bases from J, with 12 bases in between. CDR3 protein: CASSSYLGTGANVLTF. The CDR3 nucleotides are TGTGCCAGCAGCTCTTATCTCGGCACTGGGGCCAACGTCCTGACTTTC.

The genes are TRBV11-2 and TRBJ1-1, with D maybe TRBD1 (6 bases). Trimming stripped 5 bases from V and 2 bases from J, with 21 bases between. This CDR3 has 17 amino acids. Germline loops: CDR1 SGHAT, CDR2 FQNNGV. In DNA form, the CDR3 reads TGTGCCAGCAGCCTATCACTTAAGGACAGACCAAACACTGAAGCTTTCTTT. Residues: CASSLSLKDRPNTEAFF.

This clonotype has at least ten counts. The chain uses TRBV11-2 and TRBJ1-6; TRBD1 agrees at 7 bases. The germline V gene has CDR1 SGHAT and CDR2 FQNNGV. After removal of 5 bases from V and 10 bases from J, the junction contained 8 bases not matched to a gene. This CDR3 is built from 14 residues. CDR3 protein: CASSDDRESSPLHF. CDR3 DNA: TGTGCCAGCAGCGACGACAGGGAAAGCTCACCCCTCCACTTT. Full variable domain (outside the CDR3, taken from reference TRBV11-2 and TRBJ1-6): EAGVAQSPRYKIIEKRQSVAFWCNPISGHATLYWYQQILGQGPKLLIQFQNNGVVDDSQLPKDRFSAERLKGVDSTLKIQPAKLEDSAVYLCASSDDRESSPLHFGNGTRLTVT.

The chain employs TRBV15 and TRBJ2-7, with 8 bases that match TRBD2. The CDR3 has 13 residues. Trimming removed 6 bases from V and 6 bases from J; junction bases left unmatched: 7. Per germline, CDR1 LNHNV and CDR2 YYDKDF (reference sequence). CDR3 amino acids: CATSSGLGSEQYF. The CDR3 coding sequence is TGTGCCACCAGTTCGGGACTAGGCTCCGAGCAGTACTTC.

This clonotype turned up a few times. The chain uses TRBV9 and TRBJ1-5; the D gene is possibly TRBD1 (6 bases). The CDR3 has 18 residues. Germline V gene data show CDR1 as SGDLS and CDR2 as YYNGEE. The germline V and J ends were trimmed by 3 bases and 8 bases, with 27 bases remaining between them. In DNA form, the CDR3 reads TGTGCCAGCAGCGATCCGGGACATCTCGGTCGGGGGTTCGAGCCCCAGCATTTT. Protein sequence: CASSDPGHLGRGFEPQHF.

V is TRBV12-3 or TRBV12-4 and J is TRBJ1-1; D is possibly TRBD1 (5 bases). Deletions cut 7 bases from V and 2 bases from J, with 17 bases between. The CDR3 totals 15 residues. The chain's CDR3 is CASTPGGGTNTEAFF. The CDR3 bases are TGTGCCAGCACCCCCGGGGGGGGAACTAACACTGAAGCTTTCTTT.

The table lists this clonotype with a count of one. The chain links TRBV5-1 to TRBJ1-4, with a possible D match to TRBD1 (6 bases). The CDR3 length is 15 residues. Trimming pared 4 bases from V and 4 bases from J, leaving 14 bases between. Germline V gives CDR1 SGHRS, CDR2 YFSETQ. CDR3 amino acids: CASSGEGQINEKLFF. CDR3 nucleotides: TGCGCCAGCAGCGGAGAAGGACAGATTAATGAAAAACTGTTTTTT. Filled out from reference TRBV5-1 and TRBJ1-4, the complete variable domain reads KAGVTQTPRYLIKTRGQQVTLSCSPISGHRSVSWYQQTPGQGLQFLFEYFSETQRNKGNFPGRFSGRQFSNSRSEMNVSTLELGDSALYLCASSGEGQINEKLFFGSGTQLSVL.

This clonotype was observed many times. This chain links TRBV13 with TRBJ1-6; D is possibly TRBD1 (6 bases). Germline CDR1 and CDR2: PRHDT and FYEKMQ (reference sequence). Trimming stripped 2 bases from V and 11 bases from J, with 13 bases between. This CDR3 region has 14 residues. The CDR3 DNA reads TGTGCCAGCAGCTTACGACAGGTGGGAGCACCCCTCCACTTT. Translation gives CASSLRQVGAPLHF. The complete variable domain, with remaining parts taken from reference TRBV13 and TRBJ1-6, reads AAGVIQSPRHLIKEKRETATLKCYPIPRHDTVYWYQQGPGQDPQFLISFYEKMQSDKGSIPDRFSAQQFSDYHSELNMSSLELGDSALYFCASSLRQVGAPLHFGNGTRLTVT.

About this clonotype itself: A read error may be the cause here, since a much bigger clone is one base away. The chain employs TRBV7-9 and TRBJ2-5; the D gene is possibly TRBD1 (6 bases). The CDR3 is 16 amino acids. The V gene's germline CDR1 is SEHNR and CDR2 FQNEAQ (reference sequence). The CDR3 spells CASSLAIGLGQETQCF. The CDR3 bases are TGTGCCAGCAGCTTAGCCATTGGGTTGGGACAAGAGACCCAGTGCTTC.

This clonotype was found once. One end of the junction varies from germline; a read error may be responsible. This rearrangement joins TRBV5-8 to TRBJ2-7, with D uncertain. The CDR3 runs to 16 residues. Germline V gene sequence: CDR1 SGHTS, CDR2 YDEGEE. This CDR3 is CTSSPYRTKPLDELYF. CDR3 bases: TGTACCAGCAGCCCTTATCGCACCAAGCCTTTGGACGAGCTGTACTTC. Supplemented by reference TRBV5-8 and TRBJ2-7, the full variable domain reads EAGVTQSPTHLIKTRGQQATLRCSPISGHTSVYWYQQALGLGLQFLLWYDEGEERNRGNFPPRFSGRQFPNYSSELNVNALELEDSALYLCTSSPYRTKPLDELYFGPGTRLTVT.

The CDR3 coding sequence is TGTGCCAGCAGCCCATGGGCAACAGGGGGCGGGTACTTC. Its translation: CASSPWATGGGYF. This chain joins TRBV7-8 and TRBJ2-7; 9 nucleotides agree with TRBD1. The CDR3 length is 13 residues. CDR1 SGHVS and CDR2 FQNEAQ come from the germline V gene. J lost 12 bases, V lost 5 bases, and 11 bases had no gene match.

This chain uses TRBV6-1 with TRBJ1-1; unclear D gene. From germline, CDR1 is MNHNS and CDR2 SASEGT. The germline V and J ends were trimmed by 6 bases and 5 bases, with 13 bases remaining between them. The CDR3 consists of 13 residues. CDR3 region: CASRPTGETEAFF. Written as DNA, the CDR3 is TGTGCCAGCAGGCCCACCGGGGAAACTGAAGCTTTCTTT.

A word on this clonotype: Germline and junction disagree at one end, which may indicate a read error. The chain employs TRBV29-1 and TRBJ1-5; D not resolved. Per the germline V gene, CDR1 is SQVTM and CDR2 is ANQGSEA. CDR3 length: 13 residues. CDR3 amino acids: CASGEESNQPQHF. CDR3 nucleotides: TGTGCCAGCGGTGAGGAGAGCAATCAGCCCCAGCATTTT.

V usage is TRBV6-6 and J usage is TRBJ2-2, with D unclear. The CDR3 is 13 amino acids. CDR1 and CDR2 (germline): MNHNY, SVGAGI (reference sequence). Trimming took 8 bases from V and 9 from J, leaving 16 bases between them. CDR3 sequence: CASQADTFRELFF. The CDR3 DNA follows: TGTGCCAGCCAGGCCGACACGTTCCGGGAGCTGTTTTTT.

In the case of this clonotype: Sequence at one end of the junction differs from germline and may be a read error. The V and J genes are TRBV7-9 and TRBJ2-5; 7 bases are shared with TRBD2. This CDR3 has 14 residues. Germline CDR1 SEHNR, CDR2 FQNEAQ (reference sequence). CDR3 coding DNA: TGCGCCAGCAGCCCCCGGGGGGACCAAGAGACCCAGTACTTC. Translated, it gives CASSPRGDQETQYF.

This clonotype was detected only a few times. The genes are TRBV6-2 or TRBV6-3 and TRBJ1-5; D might be TRBD1 (5 bases). CDR3 length: 16 amino acids. Trimming removed 0 bases at V and 7 bases at J, with 16 bases between. The germline gives CDR1 MNHEY, CDR2 SVGEGT. CDR3 bases: TGTGCCAGCAGTTACTCCCGGGGGAGGGCAGGACAGCCCCAGCATTTT. This encodes CASSYSRGRAGQPQHF.

Of note for this clonotype: A junction end diverges from the germline sequence, so it may reflect a read error. V gene TRBV13 combines with J gene TRBJ1-1; no clear D gene. The CDR3 runs 16 residues. CDR1 and CDR2 from the germline V gene are PRHDT and FYEKMQ (reference sequence). CDR3 sequence (DNA): TGTACCAGCAGCCCCCCCGGTCGCGCCGTGAACACTGAAGCTTTCTTT. It yields the protein CTSSPPGRAVNTEAFF.

There are many counts of this clonotype. This chain connects TRBV29-1 to TRBJ2-3, with D hard to call. CDR1 is SQVTM and CDR2 is ANQGSEA in the germline V gene. CDR3 size: 12 residues. In nucleotides, the CDR3 is TGCATCGTAGGACCCCTCGGTGATACGCAGTATTTT. It is translated as CIVGPLGDTQYF.

The chain has TRBV20-1 and TRBJ2-7, with D possibly called TRBD1 or TRBD2 (5 bases each). Germline CDR1 reads DFQATT; CDR2 reads SNEGSKA (reference sequence). Deletions cut 0 bases from V and 6 bases from J, with 18 bases between. The CDR3 has 15 amino acids. DNA of the CDR3: TGCAGTGCTAGAGATAGACGGACCCAGGGAGTCGAGCAGTACTTC. This codes for CSARDRRTQGVEQYF.

The J gene is TRBJ2-3, the V gene TRBV9; 8 positions agree with TRBD1. CDR3 length equals 14 residues. V shed 3 bases, J shed 1 base, and the junction held 1 base outside the gene matches. Germline CDR1 is SGDLS and CDR2 is YYNGEE. CDR3: CASSADRGTDTQYF. The CDR3, as DNA: TGTGCCAGCAGCGCGGACAGGGGCACAGATACGCAGTATTTT.

For this clonotype: Since a much larger clone is just one base distant, this may be a read error. The chain is built from TRBV7-3 and TRBJ1-1; the D is unclear. The CDR3 has 9 amino acids. Germline CDR1 and CDR2: SGHTA and FQGTGA. The CDR3 DNA reads TGTGCCAGCAGCTTACCAGCTTCCTTT. This encodes CASSLPASF.

A note on this clonotype: A much larger clone lies a single base off, so this may be a read error. V gene TRBV5-1 combines with J gene TRBJ2-7; TRBD2 is a possible D gene (6 bases). V was clipped by 4 bases and J by 0 bases, with 11 bases between them. The CDR3 covers 14 residues. In germline, CDR1 is SGHRS, CDR2 YFSETQ. The CDR3 coding sequence is TGCGCCAGCAGCCCGGGACTCTACTCCTACGAGCAGTACTTC. Its protein is CASSPGLYSYEQYF.